This T cell receptor beta chain stems from a study of T cells in Graves' hyperthyroidism and ophthalmopathy. Overall study findings and caveats: In the blood, most expanded thyroid clonotypes above 0.001 appeared as well.

RNA transcripts gave rise to amplified TCR beta CDR3 regions. TCR CDR3 underwent first-round RT-PCR with the HTBI primer set. TCRdb re-analysed the multiplex PCR reads in MiXCR, keeping a single row per CDR3 protein. The sample records about 290,000 distinct CDR3 sequences, roughly an eighth being singletons. Concerning this clonotype itself: Its antigen is not identified.

This CDR3 spans 16 amino acids. The V gene's germline CDR1 is SGDLS and CDR2 YYNGEE. V was pared by 0 bases and J by 3 bases, with 12 bases between. The hyperthyroidism patients had all been newly diagnosed, and their disease duration was under 2 months. Their ages ranged from 18 to 65 years. On the basis of clinical symptoms, serum thyroxine and TRAb, thyroid ultrasound and orbital computed tomography, diagnoses were made. The PBMCs were taken from roughly 9.3 ml of fresh peripheral blood. Sample: blood. The TCR comes from a woman in her forties with Graves' hyperthyroidism. The genes are TRBV9 and TRBJ2-2; the D gene could be TRBD1 or TRBD2 (6 bases each). The DNA of the CDR3 is TGTGCCAGCAGCGTAGAGGAGAGGGGGGACACCGGGGAGCTGTTTTTT. As protein: CASSVEERGDTGELFF.